This T cell receptor (beta chain) was sequenced for a study of blood T cell repertoires in COVID-19 (dated by TCRdb to 2019 to 2021). Regarding the research as a whole: Samples from collaborators originated in the United States, Italy and Spain and spanned both the acute and convalescent phases of COVID-19. A freely available public database, intended as a resource for researchers studying the immune response to SARS-CoV-2, is where the repertoires were released. Where available, HLA class I and class II types were taken from metadata supplied by the sample provider and were not determined by assay-based typing. Subjects who had been exposed to COVID-19, were actively infected with it, or had recovered from it provided the deeply sampled blood TCRbeta repertoires that made up the dataset. Nearly every sample came with metadata listing a de-identified subject ID, COVID-19 status, age in years and sex. The material from the prospective study consisted of cDNA or gDNA derived from T cells, B-cell-depleted T cells, or PBMCs. Samples came from the ongoing ImmuneRACE study (first 160 participants) plus 1,254 subjects from 6 global collaborators. Results and caveats for the whole study, not just this receptor: How much clinical and demographic metadata was included differed by source and by participant, and the metadata was provided uncurated.

In Seattle, one collaborating source enrolled patients while the infection was active and tracked those patients longitudinally over the course of disease. Collaborating institutions collected whole blood in K2EDTA tubes following their own protocols. For TCRbeta analysis, collaborator samples were shipped as frozen whole blood, as isolated PBMCs, or as DNA extracted from either sample type. TCRbeta CDR3 regions were amplified from genomic DNA by means of the immunoSEQ Assay, a bias-controlled multiplex PCR. In the original analysis: The number of nucleated cells in each sample was estimated from the amplification of reference gene primers within the assay. To quantify the absolute abundance of each unique TCRbeta CDR3 rearrangement, sequence reads were collapsed and filtered. For each sample, productive Simpson clonality was calculated as the square root of Simpson's diversity index across productive rearrangements. TCRdb retrieved this table from immuneACCESS and kept in-frame rearrangements only. Not all clones are present; in checked studies, unresolved V genes account for under half, and no reason is known for the remainder. V and J calls and clone size are given by that table; D and trimming were obtained from the DNA. The sample has roughly 120,000 clones on record, around 85% of them singletons. The leading ten clones occupy around 3.2% of the sample.

This clone was picked up one time. Its antigen target is currently unknown. No clone much larger than this one lies a single base away; base qualities are absent. Sequencing used peripheral blood. This clonotype was obtained from a woman of 80 years or more with COVID-19, enrolled during active disease.

For the CDR3, the sequence is CASSQNQGNTEAFF. The nucleotides are TGTGCCAGCAGCCAAAATCAGGGGAACACTGAAGCTTTCTTT. Here the chain combines TRBV3-1 (or the pseudogene TRBV3-2) and TRBJ1-1; the D gene is perhaps TRBD1, on 5 matching bases. Looking up the germline V gene (reference sequence) yields CDR1 LGHDT and CDR2 YNNKEL. Counted from cysteine to phenylalanine, this CDR3 has 14 amino acids. Only the CDR3 DNA stays, 42 bases, in frame from base 1. A distance of 8 bases separates the germline ends of V and J, which lose 2 bases and 1 base respectively.